This entry is about one T cell receptor (beta chain). The antigen remains unidentified. Vbeta (60) and Jbeta (13) primers were used in the PCR. This table comes from immunoSEQ multiplex PCR, and its TCRdb copy is limited to in-frame clones, with some not included. The sample gives 150,000 or so clones, around three quarters of which show up once; around an eighth is in the top ten. These data originate in a study of cytomegalovirus exposure and HLA in healthy donors. Study findings and constraints: Specificity of a few CMV-associated chains for CMV antigens was verified in vitro.

Germline CDR1 is MDHEN and CDR2 is SYDVKM. Trimming pared 10 bases from V and 4 bases from J, leaving 13 bases between. This CDR3 has 12 residues. Whereas donors were nominally healthy upon sampling, unrecorded immune exposures were probable. Input material: PBMCs. The TCR originated in a man aged 40-55 years in good health and CMV-seropositive. The genes are TRBV28 and TRBJ1-2; maybe TRBD1 (6 bases). CDR3 in DNA: TGTGCCATCGGACAGACGGGCTATGGCTACACCTTC. Translation: CAIGQTGYGYTF.